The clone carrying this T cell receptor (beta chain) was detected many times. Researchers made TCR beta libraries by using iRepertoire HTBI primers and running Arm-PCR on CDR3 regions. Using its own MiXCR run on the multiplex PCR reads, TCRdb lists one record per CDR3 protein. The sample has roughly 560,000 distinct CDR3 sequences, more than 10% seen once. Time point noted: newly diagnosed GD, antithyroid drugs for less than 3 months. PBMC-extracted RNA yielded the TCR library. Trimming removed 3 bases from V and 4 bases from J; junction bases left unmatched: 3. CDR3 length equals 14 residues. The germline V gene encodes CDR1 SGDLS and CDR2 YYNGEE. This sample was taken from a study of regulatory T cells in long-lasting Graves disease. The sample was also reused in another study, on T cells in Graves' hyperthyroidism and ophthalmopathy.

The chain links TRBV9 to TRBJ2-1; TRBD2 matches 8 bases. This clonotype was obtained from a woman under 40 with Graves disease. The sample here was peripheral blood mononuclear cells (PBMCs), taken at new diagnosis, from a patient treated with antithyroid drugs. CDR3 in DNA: TGTGCCAGCAGCGCGACTAGCGCATACAATGAGCAGTTCTTC. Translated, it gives CASSATSAYNEQFF.